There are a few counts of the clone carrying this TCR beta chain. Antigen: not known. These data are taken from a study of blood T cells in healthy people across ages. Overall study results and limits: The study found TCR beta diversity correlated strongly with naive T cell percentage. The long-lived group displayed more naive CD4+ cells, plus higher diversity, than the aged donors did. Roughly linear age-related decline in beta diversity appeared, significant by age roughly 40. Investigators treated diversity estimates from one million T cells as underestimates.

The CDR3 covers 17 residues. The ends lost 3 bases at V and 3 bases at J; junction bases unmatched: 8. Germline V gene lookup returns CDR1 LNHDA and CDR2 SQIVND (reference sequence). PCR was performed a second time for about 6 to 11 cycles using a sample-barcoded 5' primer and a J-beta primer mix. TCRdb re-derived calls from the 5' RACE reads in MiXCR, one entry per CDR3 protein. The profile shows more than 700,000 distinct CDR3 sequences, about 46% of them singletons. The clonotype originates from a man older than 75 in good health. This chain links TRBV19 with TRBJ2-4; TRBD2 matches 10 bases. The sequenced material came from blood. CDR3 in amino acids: CASSILGTSDVKNIQYF. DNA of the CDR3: TGTGCCAGTAGTATTCTCGGGACTAGCGACGTCAAAAACATTCAGTACTTC.